Listed below are T cell receptor beta chains from one sample, sequenced in a study of blood T cells in healthy people across ages. TCRdb fed the 5' RACE reads into MiXCR, producing one record per CDR3 protein. The table records about 1.4 million distinct CDR3 sequences, around 59% of them present only once. Source material: blood. Source of these receptors: a man between 18 and 35 years old in good health. Each CDR3 is given with its conserved first and last residue. A D gene is named only where the DNA matches it firmly. Only some rows state a clone size, as once, few, many or a class for expanded clones.

v_call,cdr3_length,d_call,j_call,clone_size,cdr3_nt,cdr3_aa
TRBV29-1,14,TRBD2,TRBJ2-3,few,TGCAGCGCGCTACTAAGCGGGAGGACAGATACGCAGTATTTT,CSALLSGRTDTQYF
TRBV6-5,13,NA,TRBJ2-3,NA,TGTGCCAGCAGTTGTGGGACACCAGATACGCAGTATTTT,CASSCGTPDTQYF
TRBV11-2,14,TRBD1,TRBJ1-1,NA,TGTGCCAGCAGCGCCGGGACAGGGTACACTGAAGCTTTCTTT,CASSAGTGYTEAFF
TRBV29-1,16,NA,TRBJ2-3,NA,TGCAGCGTTGTGGAGACCCTGGGCACTAGCACAGATACGCAGTATTTT,CSVVETLGTSTDTQYF
TRBV29-1,13,NA,TRBJ2-1,NA,TGCAGCGCTCCCGTCGAGGTAGGCAATGAGCAGTTCTTC,CSAPVEVGNEQFF
TRBV6-1,14,TRBD1,TRBJ2-3,NA,TGTGCCAGCAGTGAACTAGGGGGCAGAGATACGCAGTATTTT,CASSELGGRDTQYF
TRBV28,13,TRBD2,TRBJ2-4,NA,TGTGCCAGCATGGGAGGGAACCCTAACATTCAGTACTTC,CASMGGNPNIQYF
TRBV30,13,NA,TRBJ1-2,NA,TGTGCCTGGAGTACGGCATCCCCCTGGGGCTACACCTTC,CAWSTASPWGYTF
TRBV12-3/TRBV12-4,13,NA,TRBJ2-7,NA,TGTGCCAGCAGTATACAGATTTACTACGAGCAGTACTTC,CASSIQIYYEQYF
TRBV6-5,13,NA,TRBJ2-3,NA,TGTGCCAGCAGTGACCAAGTATCAGATACGCAGTATTTT,CASSDQVSDTQYF
TRBV2,12,TRBD1,TRBJ2-7,few,TGTGCCCTGACAGGGACGGACTACGAGCAGTACTTC,CALTGTDYEQYF
TRBV4-1,12,NA,TRBJ1-1,NA,TGCGCCAGCAGCCAAGATCCACCTGAAGCTTTCTTT,CASSQDPPEAFF
TRBV20-1,12,NA,TRBJ1-6,NA,TGCAGTGCTAGGATCGGCAACACACCCCTCCACTTT,CSARIGNTPLHF
TRBV12-3/TRBV12-4,16,NA,TRBJ1-1,NA,TGTGCCAGCATGGGTCGGGACGGATACCCGAACACTGAAGCTTTCTTT,CASMGRDGYPNTEAFF